The 5 T cell receptor beta chains listed next were all sequenced from one sample in a study of early T cells in non-severe SARS-CoV-2 infection. TCRdb passed the 5' RACE reads through MiXCR, listing each CDR3 protein once. The sample lists around 84,000 distinct CDR3 sequences, more than 9% occurring once. Sequences were derived from whole blood, sampled at baseline. These receptor sequences come from an adult who was a healthcare worker with PCR-confirmed SARS-CoV-2 infection or an uninfected control (not recorded which).

This clonotype was seen at least ten times. The chain couples TRBV2 to TRBJ2-7, with a tentative D call TRBD1 (5 bases). The V gene's germline CDR1 is SNHLY and CDR2 FYNNEI. Trimming pared 0 bases from V and 0 bases from J, leaving 24 bases between. This CDR3 has 20 residues. CDR3 bases: TGTGCCAGCAGTGAAGCTGGCCCGTCGCCCAGGGTGAACAGCTCCTACGAGCAGTACTTC. The encoded protein is CASSEAGPSPRVNSSYEQYF.

The chain employs TRBV28 and TRBJ2-3, with 10 bases identical to TRBD2. Germline V gene lookup returns CDR1 MDHEN and CDR2 SYDVKM. The ends lost 2 bases at V and 6 bases at J; junction bases unmatched: 5. The CDR3 covers 15 residues. CDR3 sequence reads: CASSLGRAGGDTQYF. CDR3 nucleotides: TGTGCCAGCAGTTTAGGTCGAGCGGGAGGGGATACGCAGTATTTT.

This clonotype was observed many times. The genes are TRBV6-5 and TRBJ1-5; possible D gene TRBD1, 5 bases. This CDR3 contains 13 residues. CDR1 and CDR2 from the germline V gene are MNHEY and SVGAGI. The germline V and J ends were trimmed by 6 bases and 0 bases, with 6 bases remaining between them. The CDR3 protein is CASRRGSNQPQHF. The CDR3 DNA reads as TGTGCCAGCAGAAGGGGTAGCAATCAGCCCCAGCATTTT.

The rearrangement links TRBV7-8 to TRBJ2-7; D is ambiguous. The CDR3 totals 13 residues. Trimming stripped 2 bases from V and 1 base from J, with 6 bases between. Germline lookup yields CDR1 SGHVS and CDR2 FQNEAQ. CDR3 in amino acids: CASSLRTSYEQYF. CDR3 in DNA: TGTGCCAGCAGCTTAAGAACATCCTACGAGCAGTACTTC. The whole variable domain, filled in from reference TRBV7-8 and TRBJ2-7, reads GAGVSQSPRYKVAKRGQDVALRCDPISGHVSLFWYQQALGQGPEFLTYFQNEAQLDKSGLPSDRFFAERPEGSVSTLKIQRTQQEDSAVYLCASSLRTSYEQYFGPGTRLTVT.

The rearrangement uses TRBV3-1 and TRBJ2-3; possible D gene TRBD2, 6 bases. The V end lost 2 bases, the J end lost 4 bases, and 13 bases lay between the germline ends. This CDR3 is built from 15 residues. The V gene's germline CDR1 is LGHDT and CDR2 YNNKEL (reference sequence). The CDR3 here is CASSQLGSGADTQYF. The DNA of the CDR3 is TGTGCCAGCAGCCAACTCGGTTCGGGGGCAGATACGCAGTATTTT.